A selection of T cell receptor beta chains follows, all from one sample in a study of T cell responses to AZD1222 COVID-19 vaccine. The repertoire was sequenced with immunoSEQ multiplex PCR; TCRdb's copy has only in-frame clones and lacks some. The sample has around 92,000 clones, 80% to 90% seen once. The material was peripheral blood, obtained on day 0 of AZD1222 vaccination. The source of these receptors is an adult in good health. The CDR3 runs from the conserved cysteine through the conserved F or W. The D gene is left open where the match is weak. Part of the rows lack a size; the others show once, few, many or a class for expanded clones.

CASSYEGKTNEKLFF	TGTGCCAGCAGTTACGAAGGGAAAACTAATGAAAAACTGTTTTTT	-	-	TRBV6-6	TRBJ1-4
CSARGPYGYTF	TGCAGTGCTAGAGGCCCGTACGGCTACACCTTC	-	-	TRBV20-1	TRBJ1-2
CASSLAPPGARYYGYTF	TGTGCCAGCAGCTTGGCCCCCCCGGGGGCGCGTTATTATGGCTACACCTTC	medium-sized	-	TRBV5-6	TRBJ1-2
CASSRKDGTYEQYF	TGTGCCAGCTCCCGCAAGGACGGAACCTACGAGCAGTACTTC	-	-	TRBV18	TRBJ2-7
CATYRAGANVLTF	TGTGCCACCTACAGGGCTGGGGCCAACGTCCTGACTTTC	-	-	TRBV5-4	TRBJ2-6
CASNRRQGWNTEAFF	TGTGCCAGCAATAGGAGACAGGGATGGAACACTGAAGCTTTCTTT	-	TRBD1	TRBV6-4	TRBJ1-1
CASREDVETQYF	TGTGCCAGCAGGGAGGATGTAGAGACCCAGTACTTC	-	-	TRBV2	TRBJ2-5
CASRGGSSSFFYEQYF	TGTGCCAGCAGGGGAGGGTCTTCGTCTTTTTTCTACGAGCAGTACTTC	-	TRBD2	TRBV2	TRBJ2-7
CASSGGVEVSPLHF	TGTGCCAGCAGCGGAGGGGTGGAAGTTTCACCCCTCCACTTT	-	-	TRBV3-1/TRBV3-2	TRBJ1-6
CATSGNVDGYTF	TGTGCCACCAGTGGAAACGTGGATGGCTACACCTTC	-	-	TRBV24-1	TRBJ1-2
CASRRVYNEQFF	TGTGCCAGCAGACGGGTTTACAATGAGCAGTTCTTC	-	-	TRBV2	TRBJ2-1
CASSVDPSTHEQFF	TGTGCCAGCAGCGTAGACCCTAGCACCCATGAGCAGTTCTTC	-	-	TRBV9	TRBJ2-1
CASSLSSYGTGELQYF	TGCGCCAGCAGCTTGTCCTCTTACGGGACAGGGGAGTTGCAGTACTTC	once	TRBD1	TRBV5-1	TRBJ2-7
CASSQGGLNTEAFF	TGTGCCAGCAGCCAGGGTGGCCTGAACACTGAAGCTTTCTTT	-	-	TRBV5-6	TRBJ1-1
CASSPGQGNYGYTF	TGTGCCAGCAGCCCGGGACAGGGAAACTATGGCTACACCTTC	-	TRBD1	TRBV7-3	TRBJ1-2
CASSPPGGSSFEQYF	TGTGCCAGCAGTCCCCCCGGCGGGAGCAGTTTTGAGCAGTACTTC	-	TRBD2	TRBV28	TRBJ2-7
CASSQSRDHGTDTQYF	TGTGCCAGCAGCCAATCGCGGGATCACGGCACAGATACGCAGTATTTT	-	-	TRBV16	TRBJ2-3
CASSLVYSGPVSEQYF	TGTGCCAGCAGCTTAGTTTATAGCGGGCCCGTTTCCGAGCAGTACTTC	once	TRBD2	TRBV7-2	TRBJ2-7
CASSFRQSSGNTIYF	TGTGCCAGTAGTTTCCGACAGTCCTCTGGAAACACCATATATTTT	-	-	TRBV19	TRBJ1-3
CASSEVGVGSPLHF	TGTGCCAGCAGCGAGGTTGGTGTCGGTTCACCCCTCCACTTT	-	-	TRBV9	TRBJ1-6
CASSLVGRGYGYTF	TGTGCCAGCAGCTTAGTGGGGAGGGGCTATGGCTACACCTTC	few	-	TRBV7-8	TRBJ1-2
CASSVGFRGAPYNEQFF	TGTGCCAGCAGCGTAGGGTTCAGAGGTGCACCTTACAATGAGCAGTTCTTC	-	-	TRBV9	TRBJ2-1
CASSIDLFPGAGRSYEQYF	TGTGCCAGTAGTATAGATCTTTTCCCCGGGGCAGGACGCTCCTACGAGCAGTACTTC	-	-	TRBV19	TRBJ2-7
CASSPNGQSRFF	TGTGCCAGCAGCCCGAATGGGCAGTCGAGGTTCTTC	-	-	TRBV7-9	TRBJ2-1
CASSPTGGWGTDTQYF	TGTGCCAGCTCACCGACAGGGGGCTGGGGCACAGATACGCAGTATTTT	-	TRBD1	TRBV18	TRBJ2-3
CASSLPPRGPGNTIYF	TGTGCCAGCAGCCTACCGCCCCGAGGACCTGGAAACACCATATATTTT	-	-	TRBV7-6	TRBJ1-3
CASRHGRKDYNEQFF	TGTGCCAGCAGACACGGGAGAAAAGACTACAATGAGCAGTTCTTC	-	-	TRBV6-5	TRBJ2-1
CASSYSKGGAPGANVLTF	TGTGCCAGCAGTTACTCGAAAGGCGGGGCACCTGGGGCCAACGTCCTGACTTTC	-	-	TRBV6-2/TRBV6-3	TRBJ2-6
CASSQGVRDTQYF	TGCGCCAGCAGCCAGGGGGTCCGAGATACGCAGTATTTT	-	-	TRBV4-1	TRBJ2-3